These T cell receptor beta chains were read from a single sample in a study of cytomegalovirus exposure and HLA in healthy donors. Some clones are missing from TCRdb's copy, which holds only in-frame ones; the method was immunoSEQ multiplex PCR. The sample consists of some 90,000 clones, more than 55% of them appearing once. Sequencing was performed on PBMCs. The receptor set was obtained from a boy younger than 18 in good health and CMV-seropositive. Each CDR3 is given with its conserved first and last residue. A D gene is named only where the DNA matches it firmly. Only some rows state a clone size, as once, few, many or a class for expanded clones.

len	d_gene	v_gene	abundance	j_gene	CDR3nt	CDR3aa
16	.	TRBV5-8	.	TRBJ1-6	TGTGCCAGCAGCCCGGCCCAGGTCGTAACTCATTCACCCCTCCACTTT	CASSPAQVVTHSPLHF
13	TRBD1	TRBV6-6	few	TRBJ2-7	TGTGCCAGCAGCCGCGACAGGGTCTACGAGCAGTACTTC	CASSRDRVYEQYF
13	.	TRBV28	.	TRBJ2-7	TGTGCCAGCAGTTCCTCCCCCGGCTACGAGCAGTACTTC	CASSSSPGYEQYF
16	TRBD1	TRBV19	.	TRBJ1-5	TGTGCCAGTAGATCCGAAGCACAGGGGGTGGGTCAGCCCCAGCATTTT	CASRSEAQGVGQPQHF
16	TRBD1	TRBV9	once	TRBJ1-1	TGTGCCAGCAGCGCTGGCGGACAGGGTTCGAACACTGAAGCTTTCTTT	CASSAGGQGSNTEAFF
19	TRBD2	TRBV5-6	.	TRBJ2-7	TGTGCCAGCAGCGCGGACCCCGGGACTAGCGGGGACATCTCCTACGAGCAGTACTTC	CASSADPGTSGDISYEQYF
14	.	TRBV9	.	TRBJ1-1	TGTGCCAGCAGCGTAGTAGACAGGACCACTGAAGCTTTCTTT	CASSVVDRTTEAFF
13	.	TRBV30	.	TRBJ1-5	TGTGCCTGGAGGGGGGGGGTCAATCAGCCCCAGCATTTT	CAWRGGVNQPQHF
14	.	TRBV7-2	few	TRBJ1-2	TGTGCCAGCAGCTTAATCAGGGGAAACTATGGCTACACCTTC	CASSLIRGNYGYTF
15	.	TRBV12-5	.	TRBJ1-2	TGTGCTAGTGGTTTGGATGACAGGAACCTCGATGGCTACACCTTC	CASGLDDRNLDGYTF
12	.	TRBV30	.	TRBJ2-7	TGTGCCTGGACCCCTAACCAACTCGAGCAGTACTTC	CAWTPNQLEQYF
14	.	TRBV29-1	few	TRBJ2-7	TGCAGCGTTAAGGGGCAGGGGTCTTCCTACGAGCAGTACTTC	CSVKGQGSSYEQYF
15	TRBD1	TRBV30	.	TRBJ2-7	TGTGCCTGGAGTAAGGGACAGGTAATAATGGACGAGCAGTACTTC	CAWSKGQVIMDEQYF
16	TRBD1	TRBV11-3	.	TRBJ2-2	TGTGCCAGCAGCTTAGGGGGACAGCGGAGCACCGGGGAGCTGTTTTTT	CASSLGGQRSTGELFF
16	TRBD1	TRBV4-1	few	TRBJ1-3	TGCGCCAGCAGCGTCCCCGGGGACAGGGACGGAAACACCATATATTTT	CASSVPGDRDGNTIYF
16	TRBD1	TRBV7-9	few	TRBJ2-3	TGTGCCAGCAGCATCGGGACAGGGGGTGGTACAGATACGCAGTATTTT	CASSIGTGGGTDTQYF
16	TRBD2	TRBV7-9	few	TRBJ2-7	TGTGCCAGCAGCCCAACGCGGACTAGCGGAGGCTACGAGCAGTACTTC	CASSPTRTSGGYEQYF